Presented here are 2 T cell receptor beta chains from one specimen sequenced in a study of blood T cell repertoires in COVID-19. Repertoires were generated with immunoSEQ multiplex PCR, while TCRdb's copy carries only in-frame clones and drops some. The sample lists some 300,000 clones, roughly 86% occurring once. Sequencing input: peripheral blood. Every receptor here comes from a man in his 70s with acute or convalescent COVID-19.

This clone was seen only a few times. This chain joins TRBV5-1 and TRBJ2-2, with TRBD2 matching 7 bases. This CDR3 has 15 amino acids. Germline-derived CDR1 and CDR2 are SGHRS and YFSETQ. V shed 0 bases and J 7 bases; nucleotides not matched to a gene: 6. The CDR3 protein is CASSLAGEGSGELFF. The DNA of the CDR3 is TGCGCCAGCAGCTTGGCCGGGGAGGGGAGCGGGGAGCTGTTTTTT.

As concerns this clone: The same CDR3 arises from other DNA sequences in this sample as well. The V call is TRBV5-1, the J call TRBJ2-5, with a tentative D call TRBD1 (5 bases). V lost 0 bases and J lost 1, with 10 bases in between. Germline lookup yields CDR1 SGHRS and CDR2 YFSETQ. This CDR3 is built from 15 residues. The CDR3 nucleotides are TGCGCCAGCAGCTTGGCCCCAGGGCCCCAAGAGACCCAGTACTTC. Amino acid sequence: CASSLAPGPQETQYF.